This entry concerns a single TCR beta chain. All enrollees were roughly 18 to 95 years old and from 24 US areas. Original handling: For nucleated cells, counts were estimated from reference gene primer amplification. Profiled with immunoSEQ multiplex PCR; TCRdb holds only in-frame clones, not every one. From that table come the V and J calls and clone size; the DNA was used to work out D and trimming. Of 200,000 to 250,000 clones detected, 70% to 90% appear once; the ten largest clones hold around 1.8%. The data originate from a study of blood T cell repertoires in COVID-19. The wider study: Acute and convalescent COVID-19 specimens originated in the United States, Italy and Spain. The cDNA or gDNA used as material had been derived from T cells, B-cell-depleted T cells, or PBMCs.

This CDR3 spans 14 amino acids. CDR1 is LNHNV and CDR2 is YYDKDF in the germline V gene (reference sequence). The trim removed 4 bases at V and 8 bases at J, leaving 7 bases unmatched. Sequenced: PBMCs or T cells enriched from blood (not recorded which). The chain uses TRBV15 and TRBJ1-2; 10 nucleotides line up with TRBD1. The clonotype was recovered from a middle-aged man who had recovered from COVID-19. CDR3 in amino acids: CATSKGQGGWGYTF. CDR3 in DNA: TGTGCCACCAGCAAAGGACAGGGGGGTTGGGGCTACACCTTC.